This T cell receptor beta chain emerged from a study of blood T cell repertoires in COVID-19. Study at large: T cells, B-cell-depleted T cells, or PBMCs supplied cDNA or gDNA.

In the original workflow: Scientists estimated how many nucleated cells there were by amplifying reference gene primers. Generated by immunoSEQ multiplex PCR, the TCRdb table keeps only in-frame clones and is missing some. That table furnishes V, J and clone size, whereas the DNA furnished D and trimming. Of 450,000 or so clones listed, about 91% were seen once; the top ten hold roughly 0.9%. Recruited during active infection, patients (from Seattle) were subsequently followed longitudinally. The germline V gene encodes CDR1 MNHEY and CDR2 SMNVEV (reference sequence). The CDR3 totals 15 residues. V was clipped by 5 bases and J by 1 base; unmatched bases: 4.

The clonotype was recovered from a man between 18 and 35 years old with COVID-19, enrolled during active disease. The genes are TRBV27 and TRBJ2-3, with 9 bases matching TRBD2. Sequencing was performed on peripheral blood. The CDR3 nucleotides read TGTGCCAGCAGTCTACCTAGCGGGGGCACAGATACGCAGTATTTT. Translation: CASSLPSGGTDTQYF.